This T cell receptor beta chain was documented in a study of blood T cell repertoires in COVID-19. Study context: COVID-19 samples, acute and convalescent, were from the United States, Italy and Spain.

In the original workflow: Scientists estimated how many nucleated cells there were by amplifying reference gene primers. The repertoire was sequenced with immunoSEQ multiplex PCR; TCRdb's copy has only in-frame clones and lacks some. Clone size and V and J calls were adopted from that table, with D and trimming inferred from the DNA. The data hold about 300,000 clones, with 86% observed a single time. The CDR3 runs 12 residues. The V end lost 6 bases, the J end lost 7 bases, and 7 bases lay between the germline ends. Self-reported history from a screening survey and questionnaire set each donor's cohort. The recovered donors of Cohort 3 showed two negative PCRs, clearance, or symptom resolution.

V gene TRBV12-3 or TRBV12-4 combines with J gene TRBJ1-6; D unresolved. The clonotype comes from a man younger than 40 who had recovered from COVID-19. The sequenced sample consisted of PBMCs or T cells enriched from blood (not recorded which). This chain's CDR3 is CASSSVNSPLHF. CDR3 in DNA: TGTGCCAGCAGCTCCGTCAATTCACCCCTCCACTTT.